This TCR beta chain was retrieved from a study of shared clonotypes between healthy human individuals. Study-level results: An expected dependence of interdonor clonotype sharing on sequencing depth was noted.

Division of CD4+ cells produced a CD45RA+ naive subset and a CD45RA-negative memory subset. V was pared by 0 bases and J by 7 bases, with 12 bases between. In germline, CDR1 is MNHEY, CDR2 SMNVEV (reference sequence). This CDR3 is 15 amino acids long. Using immunoSEQ multiplex PCR, the repertoire was profiled, and TCRdb retains in-frame clones only, with some absent. Among around 980,000 clones listed, approximately 78% were seen once. This clone was counted a single time. Antigen specificity is unknown. Sequenced: memory CD4+ T cells from PBMCs. Sample subset: CD45RA-negative fraction. This sequence was found in a man between 18 and 29 years old in good health. Some clones in this sample may be carry-over from other donors' samples. The gene calls are TRBV27 and TRBJ1-4, with D tentatively TRBD1 (6 bases). DNA for the CDR3: TGTGCCAGCAGTTTATCACGGGGGGCTTCTGAAAAACTGTTTTTT. It is translated as CASSLSRGASEKLFF.